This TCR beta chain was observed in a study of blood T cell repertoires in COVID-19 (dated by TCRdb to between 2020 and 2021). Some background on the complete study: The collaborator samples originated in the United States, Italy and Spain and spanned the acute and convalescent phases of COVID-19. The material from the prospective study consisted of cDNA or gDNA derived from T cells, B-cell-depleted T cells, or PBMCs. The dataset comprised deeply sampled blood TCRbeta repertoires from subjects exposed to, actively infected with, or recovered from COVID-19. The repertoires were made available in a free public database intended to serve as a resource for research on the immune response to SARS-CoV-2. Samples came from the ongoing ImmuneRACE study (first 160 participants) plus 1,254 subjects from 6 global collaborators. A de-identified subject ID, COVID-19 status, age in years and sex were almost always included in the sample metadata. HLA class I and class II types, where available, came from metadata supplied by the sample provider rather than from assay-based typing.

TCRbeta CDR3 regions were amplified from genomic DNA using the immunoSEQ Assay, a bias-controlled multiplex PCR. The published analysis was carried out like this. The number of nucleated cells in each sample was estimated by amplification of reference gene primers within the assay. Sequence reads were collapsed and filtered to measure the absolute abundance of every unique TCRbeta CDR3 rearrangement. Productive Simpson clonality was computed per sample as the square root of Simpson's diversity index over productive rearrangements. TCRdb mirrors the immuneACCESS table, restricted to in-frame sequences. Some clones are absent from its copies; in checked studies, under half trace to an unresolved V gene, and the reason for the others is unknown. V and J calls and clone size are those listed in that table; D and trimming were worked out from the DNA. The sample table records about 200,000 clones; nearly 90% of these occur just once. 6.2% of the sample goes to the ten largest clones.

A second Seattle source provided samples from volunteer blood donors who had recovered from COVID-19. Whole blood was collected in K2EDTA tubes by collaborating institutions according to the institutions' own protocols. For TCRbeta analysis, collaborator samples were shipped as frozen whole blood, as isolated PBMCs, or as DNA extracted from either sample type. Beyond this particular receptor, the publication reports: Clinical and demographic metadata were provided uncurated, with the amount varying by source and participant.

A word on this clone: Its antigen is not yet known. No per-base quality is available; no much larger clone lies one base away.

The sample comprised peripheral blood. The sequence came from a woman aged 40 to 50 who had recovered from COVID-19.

The CDR3 region: CASSQVAGEGYGYTF. In nucleotide form, the sequence is TGTGCCAGCAGCCAAGTGGCAGGGGAGGGCTATGGCTACACCTTC. The V gene is TRBV4-2 and the J gene is TRBJ1-2; possibly the D gene is TRBD1, per 6 matching bases. The germline V gene provides CDR1 LGHNA and CDR2 YNFKEQ. V sheds 1 base and J sheds 4 bases, leaving 13 bases between their ends. Counted from cysteine to phenylalanine, this CDR3 has 15 amino acids. Only the CDR3 DNA stays, 45 bases, in frame from base 1.